This is a list of T cell receptor beta chains from one sample in a study of graft-versus-host responses after intestinal transplantation. Sequencing was performed with immunoSEQ multiplex PCR; in TCRdb, only in-frame clones are kept and a portion is missing. This sample has 65,000 to 85,000 clones, with roughly 91% found just once. No antigen has been assigned to these receptors. This material consisted of unstimulated CD8+ T cells sorted from spleen or lymph node cells, taken before transplant. The receptors shown here come from a human donor who was the organ donor for an intestinal transplant. Both conserved end residues are part of each CDR3. The order of the fields is D gene, V gene, J gene, clone size, CDR3 protein, CDR3 DNA. A D gene is named only where the DNA matches it firmly. Some rows have no size entry. The others give once, few or many, or a class for an expanded clone.

>-|TRBV27|TRBJ1-3|-
CASSPSLENTIYF
TGTGCCAGCAGTCCGAGTCTGGAAAACACCATATATTTT
>-|TRBV4-1|TRBJ1-2|-
CASSQEGGGSYGYTF
TGCGCCAGCAGCCAAGAGGGCGGCGGTTCGTATGGCTACACCTTC
>-|TRBV29-1|TRBJ2-1|-
CSVEGGSYNEQFF
TGCAGCGTTGAGGGGGGATCGTACAATGAGCAGTTCTTC
>TRBD2|TRBV6-5|TRBJ2-2|-
CASGLAFELFF
TGTGCCAGCGGACTAGCGTTTGAGCTGTTTTTT
>-|TRBV19|TRBJ2-2|-
CASSMALRLGELFF
TGTGCCAGTAGTATGGCATTACGCCTCGGGGAGCTGTTTTTT
>TRBD1|TRBV27|TRBJ2-1|-
CASSIRTGGFYNEQFF
TGTGCCAGCAGTATACGTACAGGGGGCTTCTACAATGAGCAGTTCTTC
>-|TRBV7-8|TRBJ1-1|-
CASSPTSGGLNTEAFF
TGTGCCAGCAGCCCAACCTCGGGGGGACTGAACACTGAAGCTTTCTTT
>TRBD2|TRBV13|TRBJ2-7|-
CASSLGGGADSYEQYF
TGTGCCAGCAGCCTCGGCGGGGGGGCCGACTCCTACGAGCAGTACTTC
>-|TRBV15|TRBJ1-1|-
CATSRGPQGANTEAFF
TGTGCCACCAGCAGAGGCCCCCAGGGCGCGAACACTGAAGCTTTCTTT
>-|TRBV30|TRBJ2-7|-
CAWSVPAGLRYEQYF
TGTGCCTGGAGTGTACCCGCAGGTTTGAGATACGAGCAGTACTTC
>-|TRBV14|TRBJ2-7|medium-sized
CASSQDPSREQYF
TGTGCCAGCAGCCAAGATCCTTCGAGGGAGCAGTACTTC
>TRBD1|TRBV30|TRBJ2-2|-
CAGQGAGELFF
TGTGCCGGGCAGGGGGCTGGGGAGCTGTTTTTT
>TRBD1|TRBV11-2|TRBJ1-2|few
CASSSGGLGYTF
TGTGCCAGCAGCTCAGGGGGCCTAGGCTACACCTTC
>-|TRBV28|TRBJ1-3|-
CAVQSRDQLLSGNTIYF
TGTGCCGTCCAATCGAGGGACCAACTGCTCTCTGGAAACACCATATATTTT
>-|TRBV6-1|TRBJ1-5|-
CASSDGSLGQPQHF
TGTGCCAGCAGTGACGGGTCATTGGGTCAGCCCCAGCATTTT
>-|TRBV5-6|TRBJ1-6|few
CASSAGDSYNSPLHF
TGTGCCAGCAGCGCAGGGGATTCCTATAATTCACCCCTCCACTTT
>-|TRBV6-5|TRBJ1-1|-
CASSSPDMIEAFF
TGTGCCAGCAGTTCCCCAGACATGATTGAAGCTTTCTTT
>TRBD1|TRBV6-4|TRBJ2-2|-
CASSGQATGELFF
TGTGCCAGCAGCGGACAGGCCACCGGGGAGCTGTTTTTT
>-|TRBV4-1|TRBJ1-4|few
CASSPVTNEKLFF
TGCGCCAGCAGCCCGGTGACGAATGAAAAACTGTTTTTT
>TRBD1|TRBV7-9|TRBJ1-1|-
CASSGKWDSKNTEAFF
TGTGCCAGCAGCGGTAAGTGGGACAGTAAAAACACTGAAGCTTTCTTT
>TRBD2|TRBV7-9|TRBJ2-3|-
CASAVGRGGADTQYF
TGTGCCAGCGCCGTAGGTCGCGGGGGGGCAGATACGCAGTATTTT